Described below is a single T cell receptor (beta chain) sequence and its context. This clone was seen a single time. Its recognized antigen is unknown. One base away there is no much larger clone; base qualities are not given. Separate from the approximately 700-subject first cohort, the validation cohort of over 90 subjects was the group to which the donors belonged. This sample is part of a study of cytomegalovirus exposure and HLA in healthy donors (dated 2017 in TCRdb). Background on the whole study: The 500 to 700 repertoires of the first cohort and the roughly 110 validation repertoires were produced on the same platform, according to a later analysis. The study aimed to test whether signatures of past pathogen exposure could be identified by cataloging public T cell receptors. In addition to the first cohort of approximately 650 subjects, a separate validation cohort of some 120 different subjects was used. To predict cytomegalovirus infection status, the study combined high-throughput TCR immunosequencing, statistical association of individual TCRs with disease status, and machine learning. Overall study results and their limits: The authors suggested that the approach could potentially be generalized to other disease states and immunological phenotypes. In vitro tests confirmed that a few of the cytomegalovirus-associated TCR beta chains recognize cytomegalovirus antigens. While some public TCRs were present in many individuals, most TCR sequences turned up only very rarely across donors. A later analysis had no HLA typing for the validation cohort, so co-occurrence there was scored across all 130 or so repertoires. In a later analysis, TCRs clustered in the first cohort were found to also tend to co-occur in the roughly 110 validation repertoires, with over 90% of cluster scores above 0. In the study, some 160 TCR beta chains were listed as associated with cytomegalovirus. In both the original and validation cohorts, the classifier was reported to diagnose cytomegalovirus status with high specificity and sensitivity.

The library was generated by the immunoSEQ multiplex PCR assay. In the source study's methods: To diagnose cytomegalovirus status from the catalog of TCR beta chain sequences, a statistical classification framework was built. The clones in this table, taken by TCRdb from immuneACCESS, are in-frame only. Not every clone is retained; where verified, under half of the shortfall comes from an unresolved V gene, and the cause of the rest is unknown. V and J calls and clone size are copied from that table; D and trimming were computed from the DNA. Present in this sample are 200,000 to 250,000 clones, more than 75% of which were seen just once. About 2% of the sample is in the top ten clones. The germline V gene sets CDR1 to SQVTM and CDR2 to ANQGSEA. V trim: 7 bases; J trim: 5 bases; unmatched bases: 5. The CDR3 runs 13 amino acids, cysteine and phenylalanine included. The DNA shown is the 39-base CDR3, in frame from base 1.

This receptor chain uses TRBV29-1 and TRBJ2-2; TRBD1 lines up with 9 middle nucleotides. The sequenced sample was PBMCs. The clonotype was recovered from a woman between 18 and 29 years old in good health and CMV-seropositive. The CDR3 sequence is CSGTGDRTGELFF. The DNA sequence is given as TGCAGCGGGACAGGGGACAGGACCGGGGAGCTGTTTTTT.